A selection of T cell receptor beta chains follows, all from one sample in a study of radiotherapy plus CTLA-4 blockade in lung cancer. Libraries were prepared by immunoSEQ multiplex PCR; TCRdb keeps only in-frame clonotypes and omits some of them. This sample has about 38,000 clones, with 86% found just once. The input for sequencing was peripheral blood, taken from a patient treated with radiotherapy plus ipilimumab. Every receptor here comes from a human donor with non-small cell lung cancer whose response to radiotherapy plus ipilimumab could not be evaluated. Each CDR3 is given with its conserved first and last residue. Clone size is given for some rows only: seen once, a few or many times, or a class if the clone is expanded.

size: NA
V: TRBV4-1
length: 16
J: TRBJ2-5
CDR3: CASSRLTGGGEETQYF

size: NA
V: TRBV5-5
length: 15
J: TRBJ1-5
CDR3: CASSVYRDGGQPQHF

size: NA
V: TRBV28
length: 15
J: TRBJ1-2
CDR3: CASSGTGPSNYGYTF

size: NA
V: TRBV9
length: 15
J: TRBJ2-2
CDR3: CASSVDGSNTGELFF

size: NA
V: TRBV28
length: 13
J: TRBJ1-3
CDR3: CASSLISGNTIYF

size: NA
V: TRBV9
length: 18
J: TRBJ2-2
CDR3: CASSVDQAGGLGTGELFF

size: NA
V: TRBV7-8
length: 18
J: TRBJ1-6
CDR3: CASSPPRGQGYYNSPLHF

size: few
V: TRBV6-6
length: 13
J: TRBJ2-1
CDR3: CASSPLAYNEQFF

size: NA
V: TRBV7-9
length: 16
J: TRBJ1-1
CDR3: CASSLWDRGLITEAFF

size: NA
V: TRBV5-4
length: 18
J: TRBJ2-3
CDR3: CASSPAGGGIPAGDTQYF

size: NA
V: TRBV7-2
length: 16
J: TRBJ2-5
CDR3: CASSLGLGGGQETQYF

size: NA
V: TRBV5-4
length: 14
J: TRBJ1-1
CDR3: CASSRTGTNTEAFF

size: NA
V: TRBV5-1
length: 15
J: TRBJ2-3
CDR3: CASSLGLVGTDTQYF

size: NA
V: TRBV28
length: 11
J: TRBJ1-1
CDR3: CASSRQGAAFF

size: NA
V: TRBV29-1
length: 14
J: TRBJ1-4
CDR3: CSGSTTGGGEKLFF